This record covers a single TCR beta chain. What it binds is unknown. This entry belongs to a study of OX40 agonist ivuxolimab in advanced cancers. Findings and limits, study-wide: Mean expanded clone counts were higher in CD8+ than CD4+ T cells. Among the least clonally expanded were partial responders at 0.1-3.0 mg/kg.

Using immunoSEQ multiplex PCR, the repertoire was profiled, and TCRdb retains in-frame clones only, with some absent. The sample lists some 86,000 clones, 70% to 85% occurring once. The material sequenced was CD4+ or CD8+ T cells sorted from blood, taken in a trial of the OX40 agonist ivuxolimab. The receptor's source is an adult with an advanced solid tumor such as melanoma, head and neck, liver or kidney cancer.

CDR3 bases: TGCGCCAGCAGCCAAGCCGCTTGGGGCGGGGGGCAGGAGCAGTTCTTC. It specifies CASSQAAWGGGQEQFF. The V gene is TRBV4-1, the J gene TRBJ2-1, with 8 nucleotides matching TRBD2. The length of the CDR3 is 16 residues. Per the germline V gene, CDR1 is MGHRA and CDR2 is YSYEKL. The V and J ends lost 1 base and 10 bases, in that order; junction bases with no gene match: 12.